Below, 19 T cell receptor beta chains from the same sample are listed, as sequenced in a study of T cell repertoires in cytomegalovirus infection. Antigens for these TCRs are unknown. MiXCR, applied by TCRdb to the reads, yields one record per CDR3 protein. The sample includes about 220,000 distinct CDR3 sequences, 35% to 45% of them seen just once. This sample comprised CD8+ T cells from cultured PBMCs, obtained from culture after CMV antigen stimulation. Source of these receptors: a human donor in good health (CMV status not recorded). Some clones in this sample may be carry-over from other donors' samples.

This clonotype has just a few counts. The CDR3 loop reads CASSLGALNTEAFF. DNA for the CDR3: TGTGCCAGCAGCTTGGGGGCTCTGAACACTGAAGCTTTCTTT. The rearrangement links TRBV7-6 to TRBJ1-1, with a tentative D call TRBD1 (6 bases). Trimming pared 3 bases from V and 0 bases from J, leaving 8 bases between. Germline-derived CDR1 and CDR2 are SGHVS and FNYEAQ. This CDR3 has 14 residues.

This chain links TRBV19 with TRBJ1-5; a weak D match, TRBD1 (5 bases). CDR3 size: 15 residues. With 4 bases removed from V and 6 bases from J, the gap between germline ends came to 16 bases. Germline CDR1 LNHDA, CDR2 SQIVND (reference sequence). The CDR3 here is CASSKSAREVQPQHF. The CDR3, as DNA: TGTGCCAGTAGTAAATCTGCCAGGGAGGTTCAGCCCCAGCATTTT.

The chain is built from TRBV7-9 and TRBJ2-2; D uncertain. Germline lookup yields CDR1 SEHNR and CDR2 FQNEAQ (reference sequence). There are 15 residues in the CDR3. Trimming took off 4 bases at V and 0 bases at J, with 9 bases between the two ends. The CDR3: CASSSDTSNTGELFF. The CDR3 DNA is TGTGCCAGCAGCTCTGACACCTCGAACACCGGGGAGCTGTTTTTT.

This sequence joins TRBV7-2 and TRBJ1-1; 9 bases fit TRBD1. CDR3 length: 14 residues. Germline lookup yields CDR1 SGHTA and CDR2 FQGNSA. Losses at the gene ends were 5 bases for V and 4 bases for J; bases not matched to a gene: 5. The DNA for the CDR3 is TGTGCCAGCAGCCCAATGGACAGGGGCACTGAAGCTTTCTTT. As protein: CASSPMDRGTEAFF.

The genes are TRBV7-9 and TRBJ2-1; D may be TRBD1 or TRBD2 (5 bases each). Germline assignment: CDR1 SEHNR and CDR2 FQNEAQ (reference sequence). CDR3 length: 16 residues. The V and J ends lost 5 bases and 6 bases respectively, with 20 bases between them. The CDR3 DNA follows: TGTGCCAGCAGCCCGACCCCCCCTCGGGGACGCAATGAGCAGTTCTTC. Its translation: CASSPTPPRGRNEQFF.

A few counts support this clonotype. This sequence joins TRBV7-9 and TRBJ2-7, with D hard to call. V lost 5 bases and J lost 4, with 15 bases in between. There are 14 residues in the CDR3. CDR1 and CDR2 from the germline V gene are SEHNR and FQNEAQ (reference sequence). CDR3 residues: CASSPTEGAYEQYF. The CDR3 DNA is TGTGCCAGCAGCCCTACGGAAGGAGCTTACGAGCAGTACTTC. The full variable domain, rest sourced from reference TRBV7-9 and TRBJ2-7, is DTGVSQNPRHKITKRGQNVTFRCDPISEHNRLYWYRQTLGQGPEFLTYFQNEAQLEKSRLLSDRFSAERPKGSFSTLEIQRTEQGDSAMYLCASSPTEGAYEQYFGPGTRLTVT.

The chain couples TRBV28 to TRBJ2-1; TRBD1 matches at 7 bases. The CDR3 is 13 amino acids. Germline CDR1 is MDHEN and CDR2 is SYDVKM. Trimming cost V 4 bases and J 8 bases; bases outside gene matches: 5. CDR3 coding DNA: TGTGCCAGCAGTTATACAACAGGGGATGAGCAGTTCTTC. Amino acid sequence: CASSYTTGDEQFF.

The chain has TRBV27 and TRBJ2-2; D gene unclear. The CDR3 runs to 14 residues. CDR1 MNHEY and CDR2 SMNVEV come from the germline V gene (reference sequence). Trimming stripped 6 bases from V and 6 bases from J, with 14 bases between. CDR3 residues: CASRMIGSAGELFF. CDR3 in DNA: TGTGCCAGCAGAATGATAGGGTCGGCCGGGGAGCTGTTTTTT.

This chain joins TRBV7-3 and TRBJ2-1; D assignment may be TRBD1 or TRBD2 (6 bases each). The V end lost 5 bases, the J end lost 2 bases, and 19 bases lay between the germline ends. The CDR3 runs 17 residues. Per the germline V gene, CDR1 is SGHTA and CDR2 is FQGTGA. Written as DNA, the CDR3 is TGTGCCAGCAGCATTCGGGGGCCGAGGGTCCCCTACAATGAGCAGTTCTTC. It specifies CASSIRGPRVPYNEQFF.

This clonotype occurred a few times. The V call is TRBV18, the J call TRBJ2-7, with a tentative D call TRBD2 (5 bases). V lost 6 bases, J lost 6 bases, and 24 bases lay in between. The CDR3 spans 16 residues. Germline assignment: CDR1 KGHSH and CDR2 LQKENI. CDR3 nucleotide sequence: TGTGCCAGCTCCCTCCTGGGCGCGGACTCCACGCCCGAGCAGTACTTC. This encodes CASSLLGADSTPEQYF.

The chain links TRBV12-3 or TRBV12-4 to TRBJ2-7, with D perhaps matching TRBD2 (7 bases). Trimming cost V 5 bases and J 4 bases, with 18 bases left between them. The CDR3 contains 15 residues. The CDR3 sequence: CASSVGGGPVYEQYF. For the CDR3, the DNA is TGTGCCAGCAGTGTTGGGGGGGGGCCCGTATACGAGCAGTACTTC.

This clonotype came up a few times. The CDR3 sequence: CASRQGTYEQYF. Written as DNA, the CDR3 is TGTGCCAGCAGACAGGGGACGTACGAGCAGTACTTC. This rearrangement joins TRBV12-3 or TRBV12-4 to TRBJ2-7; 7 positions match TRBD1. The CDR3 contains 12 residues. V lost 6 bases to trimming and J lost 4 bases; unmatched junction nucleotides: 3.

The rearrangement joins TRBV4-2 to TRBJ1-3; possible D gene TRBD1, 5 bases. Germline-derived CDR1 and CDR2 are LGHNA and YNFKEQ. This CDR3 spans 16 amino acids. V lost 0 bases and J lost 4, with 13 bases in between. The CDR3 nucleotides read TGTGCCAGCAGCCAAGATGAGGAGGGGAAAGGAAACACCATATATTTT. Its translation is CASSQDEEGKGNTIYF.

This chain joins TRBV7-9 and TRBJ2-7; tentatively, D is TRBD1 (5 bases). Between the trimmed V and J ends, which lost 5 bases and 6 bases, there was a span of 11 bases. The CDR3 sequence is 12 residues long. Per germline, CDR1 SEHNR and CDR2 FQNEAQ (reference sequence). The CDR3 loop reads CASSGDSSEQYF. The CDR3 nucleotides are TGTGCCAGCAGCGGCGACAGTAGCGAGCAGTACTTC.

This clonotype was seen a handful of times. V usage is TRBV12-3 or TRBV12-4 and J usage is TRBJ2-1; the D gene is possibly TRBD2 (7 bases). The CDR3 contains 15 residues. The ends were cut back, 3 bases at V and 4 bases at J, with 13 bases in the middle. The CDR3 DNA sequence: TGTGCCAGCAGTTTTGTGGGGGGGCCGTACAATGAGCAGTTCTTC. Encoded protein: CASSFVGGPYNEQFF.

The chain has TRBV7-9 and TRBJ2-3; TRBD2 agrees at 13 bases. The CDR3 sequence is 16 residues long. After removal of 6 bases from V and 2 bases from J, the junction contained 5 bases not matched to a gene. The V gene's germline CDR1 is SEHNR and CDR2 FQNEAQ (reference sequence). The CDR3 DNA reads as TGTGCCAGCAGAAAAGGGACTAGCGGGGCCACAGATACGCAGTATTTT. It is translated as CASRKGTSGATDTQYF. The complete variable domain, with remaining parts taken from reference TRBV7-9 and TRBJ2-3, reads DTGVSQNPRHKITKRGQNVTFRCDPISEHNRLYWYRQTLGQGPEFLTYFQNEAQLEKSRLLSDRFSAERPKGSFSTLEIQRTEQGDSAMYLCASRKGTSGATDTQYFGPGTRLTVL.

The table lists this clonotype with a few counts. The chain joins TRBV19 to TRBJ2-6; D not resolved. This CDR3 is 14 amino acids long. CDR1 and CDR2 (germline): LNHDA, SQIVND (reference sequence). V lost 7 bases, J lost 0 bases, and 7 bases lay in between. CDR3 protein: CASIETSGANVLTF. DNA for the CDR3: TGTGCCAGTATTGAAACCTCTGGGGCCAACGTCCTGACTTTC.

This clonotype was seen only once. The chain employs TRBV29-1 and TRBJ1-1; unclear D gene. The V end lost 6 bases, the J end lost 2 bases, and 10 bases lay between the germline ends. Looked up from germline, CDR1 is SQVTM and CDR2 is ANQGSEA. This CDR3 spans 12 amino acids. The CDR3 reads CSVARINTEAFF. The CDR3 DNA follows: TGCAGCGTGGCCAGGATTAACACTGAAGCTTTCTTT.

The gene calls are TRBV28 and TRBJ2-1; a weak D match, TRBD2 (7 bases). Germline V lookup: CDR1 MDHEN, CDR2 SYDVKM. Trimming removed 5 bases at V and 0 bases at J, with 17 bases between. The CDR3 length is 17 residues. The CDR3 region is CASSPSGTTRSYNEQFF. The CDR3 DNA reads TGTGCCAGCAGTCCAAGCGGGACAACTCGCTCCTACAATGAGCAGTTCTTC.